This T cell receptor (beta chain) comes out of a study of response to subunit inactivated influenza vaccine. Study-level results: Each seasonal influenza vaccination recruits few new T cells, the authors suggested.

For this clonotype: No antigen is known for it.

CDR1 and CDR2 from the germline V gene are DFQATT and SNEGSKA (reference sequence). The V end lost 6 bases, the J end lost 2 bases, and 12 bases lay between the germline ends. The CDR3 spans 13 residues. TCRdb recomputed calls from the RT-PCR reads with MiXCR, one row per CDR3 protein. The data contain 610,000 or so distinct CDR3 sequences, around 15% of them singletons. This clonotype originated in a man aged 45 to 65 who received an inactivated influenza vaccine. The chain employs TRBV20-1 and TRBJ2-3; D might be TRBD1 (5 bases). Sequenced material: PBMCs from blood, taken 12 days after vaccination. CDR3 in DNA: TGCAGTGCAGGGGCCGCGGACACAGATACGCAGTATTTT. Its protein is CSAGAADTDTQYF.